Listed below are T cell receptor beta chains from one sample, sequenced in a study of blood T cell repertoires in COVID-19. Assay used: immunoSEQ multiplex PCR; TCRdb lists only in-frame clones, some missing. The sample carries about 370,000 clones, 90% recorded once. Material: peripheral blood. These receptor sequences come from a man between 18 and 35 years old with active or convalescent COVID-19. The CDR3 runs from the conserved cysteine through the conserved F or W. D genes are given only for firm matches.

>TRBV28|TRBJ2-1|19|TRBD2
CASIPIRTSGMSSYNEQFF
TGTGCCAGCATCCCAATTAGGACTAGCGGGATGAGCTCCTACAATGAGCAGTTCTTC
>TRBV19|TRBJ1-6|13|TRBD1
CASADRQDSPLHF
TGTGCCAGCGCGGACAGGCAGGATTCACCCCTCCACTTT
>TRBV6-2/TRBV6-3|TRBJ1-6|13|NA
CASSVAVDSPLHF
TGTGCCAGCAGCGTAGCTGTTGATTCACCCCTCCACTTT
>TRBV15|TRBJ2-7|17|TRBD1
CATSLTRSGQGGNEQYF
TGTGCCACCAGCCTCACCCGGTCGGGACAGGGTGGCAACGAGCAGTACTTC
>TRBV19|TRBJ1-6|15|NA
CASSARALANSPLHF
TGTGCCAGTAGTGCCAGGGCTTTGGCTAATTCACCCCTCCACTTT
>TRBV5-1|TRBJ2-3|14|NA
CASSLTRAPDTQYF
TGCGCCAGCAGCTTGACGAGGGCCCCAGATACGCAGTATTTT
>TRBV9|TRBJ1-2|14|NA
CASSVGGGDYGYTF
TGTGCCAGCAGCGTAGGGGGCGGGGACTATGGCTACACCTTC
>TRBV19|TRBJ2-1|16|TRBD1
CASSLSGTGFYNEQFF
TGTGCCAGTAGTTTGTCCGGGACAGGGTTTTACAATGAGCAGTTCTTC
>TRBV9|TRBJ1-4|14|NA
CASSGGGINEKLFF
TGTGCCAGCAGCGGGGGAGGGATTAATGAAAAACTGTTTTTT
>TRBV4-1|TRBJ2-7|16|TRBD2
CASSQATSGGPYEQYF
TGCGCCAGCAGCCAAGCGACTAGCGGGGGACCCTACGAGCAGTACTTC
>TRBV28|TRBJ2-7|17|TRBD2
CASSFVLVGGGRYEQYF
TGTGCCAGCAGTTTCGTCCTCGTCGGCGGGGGGCGGTACGAGCAGTACTTC
>TRBV7-2|TRBJ1-2|16|TRBD1
CASSPSLGQGVYGYTF
TGTGCCAGCAGCCCCAGCCTGGGACAGGGGGTCTATGGCTACACCTTC
>TRBV24-1|TRBJ2-3|15|NA
CATSGADSLGDTQYF
TGTGCCACCAGTGGTGCGGACAGCCTGGGGGATACGCAGTATTTT
>TRBV5-1|TRBJ1-4|16|NA
CASSLGQSATNEKLFF
TGCGCCAGCAGCTTGGGGCAGTCAGCAACTAATGAAAAACTGTTTTTT
>TRBV7-9|TRBJ1-4|15|TRBD1
CASSSPGQGDEKLFF
TGTGCCAGCAGCTCGCCGGGACAGGGCGATGAAAAACTGTTTTTT